Listed below are T cell receptor beta chains from one sample, sequenced in a study of blood T cells in healthy people across ages. TCRdb called the 5' RACE reads again in MiXCR, with one record for every CDR3 protein. Of about 700,000 distinct CDR3 sequences in the sample, about 30% are singletons; the top ten hold approximately 15%. Sequenced material: blood. These receptors originate from an elderly woman in good health. CDR3s include the opening cysteine and the closing phenylalanine or tryptophan.

V gene: TRBV15
J gene: TRBJ1-2
CDR3 protein: CATSRGRGGKRDGYTF

V gene: TRBV6-5
J gene: TRBJ1-2
CDR3 protein: CASRQQNRGYGYTF

V gene: TRBV5-1
J gene: TRBJ1-1
CDR3 protein: CASSLLPSGENTEAFF

V gene: TRBV18
J gene: TRBJ1-1
CDR3 protein: CASSTVGQGNTEAFF

V gene: TRBV14
J gene: TRBJ1-2
CDR3 protein: CASSQEDRNGYTF

V gene: TRBV28
J gene: TRBJ1-4
CDR3 protein: CASTVTGARFEKLFF

V gene: TRBV7-9
J gene: TRBJ1-2
CDR3 protein: CASSFGAGDGYTF

V gene: TRBV19
J gene: TRBJ2-7
CDR3 protein: CASSRPGTGGRNEQYF

V gene: TRBV20-1
J gene: TRBJ2-2
CDR3 protein: CSARGRSGELFF

V gene: TRBV25-1
J gene: TRBJ1-2
CDR3 protein: CASSEAGPYGYTF

V gene: TRBV12-3/TRBV12-4
J gene: TRBJ1-2
CDR3 protein: CASSFSQVTRYGYTF

V gene: TRBV20-1
J gene: TRBJ1-1
CDR3 protein: CSARDGQGDTEAFF

V gene: TRBV5-6
J gene: TRBJ2-3
CDR3 protein: CASCSSMRGITDTQYF

V gene: TRBV3-1
J gene: TRBJ2-2
CDR3 protein: CASSQDARVGELFF

V gene: TRBV7-3
J gene: TRBJ2-3
CDR3 protein: CASSILGGNTQYF

V gene: TRBV20-1
J gene: TRBJ2-3
CDR3 protein: CSASGLAGVLDTQYF

V gene: TRBV5-1
J gene: TRBJ2-5
CDR3 protein: CASSLEQGKGETQYF

V gene: TRBV7-3
J gene: TRBJ1-2
CDR3 protein: CASSPVEGGWYGYTF

V gene: TRBV6-6
J gene: TRBJ2-1
CDR3 protein: CASSYGASGGANEQFF

V gene: TRBV7-2
J gene: TRBJ2-5
CDR3 protein: CASSLIRGPRETQYF

V gene: TRBV5-1
J gene: TRBJ2-2
CDR3 protein: CASSLAKYTGELFF

V gene: TRBV6-5
J gene: TRBJ2-7
CDR3 protein: CASRPGTRGREQYF

V gene: TRBV28
J gene: TRBJ2-7
CDR3 protein: CASSYYPGQRLSYEQYF

V gene: TRBV5-1
J gene: TRBJ2-5
CDR3 protein: CASSSDISWETQYF